This T cell receptor (beta chain) stems from a study of blood T cell repertoires in COVID-19. Study details: Samples taken during acute and convalescent COVID-19 were collected in the United States, Italy and Spain. Sources were T cells, B-cell-depleted T cells, or PBMCs; the material itself was cDNA or gDNA.

Authors' data handling: It was from reference gene primer amplification that nucleated cell counts were estimated. Some clones are missing from TCRdb's copy, which holds only in-frame ones; the method was immunoSEQ multiplex PCR. The V and J calls and the clone size are those of that table, but D and trimming were determined from the DNA. In the table there are 190,000 or so clones, around 87% of which are singletons. The CDR3 sequence is 16 residues long. Trimming removed 4 bases from V and 0 bases from J; junction bases left unmatched: 4. Germline CDR1 reads LGHDT; CDR2 reads YNNKEL (reference sequence).

The rearrangement links TRBV3-1 (or the pseudogene TRBV3-2) to TRBJ2-7; 12 nucleotides agree with TRBD2. The receptor's source is a man in his forties or fifties with active or convalescent COVID-19. The material sequenced was peripheral blood. The CDR3 coding sequence is TGTGCCAGCAGCCTTCGACTAGCGGGGGACTCCTACGAGCAGTACTTC. It yields the protein CASSLRLAGDSYEQYF.